Listed here are 25 T cell receptor beta chains from one sample, sequenced in a study of blood T cells in healthy people across ages. A J-beta primer mix and a sample-barcoded 5' primer were used in a second PCR of roughly 7 to 12 cycles. MiXCR was run by TCRdb on the 5' RACE reads, yielding one entry per CDR3 protein. Here the sample spans around 1.5 million distinct CDR3 sequences, around 39% being singletons. Sequencing was performed on blood. Receptors were obtained from a young woman in good health.

The rearrangement joins TRBV29-1 to TRBJ2-3; possibly TRBD1 or TRBD2 for D (6 bases each). The CDR3 has 13 amino acids. Per germline, CDR1 SQVTM and CDR2 ANQGSEA. Trimming took off 8 bases at V and 1 base at J, with 13 bases between the two ends. The CDR3 loop reads CSRRGAGTDTQYF. The DNA of the CDR3 is TGCAGCCGGAGGGGGGCCGGCACAGATACGCAGTATTTT.

About this clonotype itself: Mismatch with germline at one junction end may stem from a read error. This chain's CDR3 is CAGSIQTSQETQYF. Here the CDR3 DNA reads TGTGCCGGCAGCATACAGACGAGTCAAGAGACCCAGTACTTC. J is TRBJ2-5 and V is TRBV7-2; D call uncertain. Per germline, CDR1 SGHTA and CDR2 FQGNSA. The CDR3 runs to 14 residues.

This chain joins TRBV6-6 and TRBJ1-1; weak D call: TRBD1 (6 bases). Germline lookup yields CDR1 MNHNY and CDR2 SVGAGI (reference sequence). This CDR3 region has 13 residues. Trimming pared 10 bases from V and 5 bases from J, leaving 17 bases between. The CDR3 sequence: CAIRPQGGTEAFF. The CDR3 DNA is TGTGCCATCAGACCACAGGGTGGAACTGAAGCTTTCTTT.

The gene calls are TRBV20-1 and TRBJ2-3; no clear D gene. Germline lookup yields CDR1 DFQATT and CDR2 SNEGSKA (reference sequence). V was clipped by 3 bases and J by 4 bases, with 17 bases between them. The CDR3 totals 15 residues. The CDR3 DNA reads as TGCAGTGCTAGGGCTTCAATTGGACCCCCAGATACGCAGTATTTT. As protein: CSARASIGPPDTQYF.

A remark on this clonotype: A read error may account for a junction end that differs from germline. This chain connects TRBV29-1 to TRBJ2-7; D may be TRBD1 (6 bases). From germline, CDR1 is SQVTM and CDR2 ANQGSEA. This CDR3 contains 12 residues. CDR3 bases: TGCAGCGTGAGGACAGACTCTTACGGGCAGTACTTC. Protein product: CSVRTDSYGQYF.

The chain recombines TRBV28 with TRBJ2-3; 9 bases align to TRBD2. The CDR3 contains 17 residues. J lost 2 bases, V lost 4 bases, and 10 bases had no gene match. CDR1 is MDHEN and CDR2 is SYDVKM in the germline V gene. CDR3: CASSSPGRLADTDTQYF. In DNA, the CDR3 is TGTGCCAGCAGTTCCCCTGGCCGACTAGCGGACACAGATACGCAGTATTTT.

The chain combines TRBV20-1 with TRBJ1-2; D gene uncertain. V lost 0 bases and J 1 base, leaving 6 bases between the germline ends. This CDR3 comprises 13 residues. Per germline, CDR1 DFQATT and CDR2 SNEGSKA (reference sequence). The CDR3 DNA is TGCAGTGCTAGAGAAAAGGATAACTATGGCTACACCTTC. It is translated as CSAREKDNYGYTF.

This chain uses TRBV25-1 with TRBJ2-1; 11 bases align to TRBD2. The V and J ends lost 2 bases and 6 bases, in that order; junction bases with no gene match: 9. From germline, CDR1 is MGHDK and CDR2 SYGVNS. The CDR3 runs to 17 residues. CDR3 residues: CASSEPATGTSGNEQFF. CDR3 nucleotides: TGTGCCAGCAGTGAACCCGCGACCGGGACTAGCGGCAATGAGCAGTTCTTC. Full variable domain (outside the CDR3, taken from reference TRBV25-1 and TRBJ2-1): EADIYQTPRYLVIGTGKKITLECSQTMGHDKMYWYQQDPGMELHLIHYSYGVNSTEKGDLSSESTVSRIRTEHFPLTLESARPSHTSQYLCASSEPATGTSGNEQFFGPGTRLTVL.

To note about this clonotype: One junction end does not reproduce the germline sequence, and a read error may be involved. The chain carries TRBV4-1 and TRBJ2-7; 9 positions agree with TRBD2. The assigned J gene may be wrong: the sequence end matches TRBJ2-5 better. This CDR3 is built from 16 residues. The germline CDR1 and CDR2 sequences are MGHRA and YSYEKL. This CDR3 is CARSPSGTSHPKTQYF. The CDR3 coding sequence is TGCGCCAGAAGCCCATCCGGGACTAGCCACCCCAAGACCCAGTACTTC.

The chain employs TRBV7-8 and TRBJ2-5; the D call may be TRBD1 or TRBD2 (5 bases each). Trimming shortened V by 7 bases and J by 5 bases, and 14 bases separated the two germline ends. Germline V gives CDR1 SGHVS, CDR2 FQNEAQ. The CDR3 runs to 13 residues. CDR3 coding DNA: TGTGCCAGCACCCCAGAGGGGTGGGAGACCCAGTACTTC. Translated: CASTPEGWETQYF.

The V call is TRBV10-3, the J call TRBJ2-7, with D maybe TRBD1 (5 bases). The germline V and J ends were trimmed by 2 bases and 3 bases, with 14 bases remaining between them. The CDR3 runs 15 residues. The germline CDR1 and CDR2 sequences are ENHRY and SYGVKD. The CDR3 spells CAISEENRSYYEQYF. The DNA of the CDR3 is TGTGCCATCAGTGAGGAGAACAGGAGCTACTACGAGCAGTACTTC.

This clonotype was detected only a few times. This rearrangement joins TRBV5-1 to TRBJ1-1; D not resolved. The CDR3 loop spans 12 amino acids. Trimming left V 4 bases short and J 7 bases short, with 11 bases between. Per the germline V gene, CDR1 is SGHRS and CDR2 is YFSETQ. This CDR3 is CASSVPAGEAFF. The CDR3 DNA follows: TGCGCCAGCAGCGTCCCTGCCGGTGAAGCTTTCTTT.

CDR3 amino acids: CASSSGTDNEQFF. DNA of the CDR3: TGTGCCAGCAGCTCCGGGACGGACAATGAGCAGTTCTTC. This chain connects TRBV7-6 to TRBJ2-1; either TRBD1 or TRBD2 may supply D (5 bases each). Germline V gives CDR1 SGHVS, CDR2 FNYEAQ. The CDR3 runs 13 residues. The V end was cut by 4 bases, the J end by 5 bases, with 9 bases between.

This clonotype was detected once. The CDR3, as DNA: TGTGCCAGCAGCTTGCGGGACAGGGGGTCCGCCGGCGAGCAGTACTTC. Its translation is CASSLRDRGSAGEQYF. The chain links TRBV5-6 to TRBJ2-7, with 11 nucleotides matching TRBD1. With V trimmed by 1 base and J by 6 bases, 9 bases remained unmatched. CDR3 length: 16 residues. Germline CDR1 is SGHDT and CDR2 is YYEEEE.

Many counts were recorded for this clonotype. V is TRBV7-2 and J is TRBJ1-5, with D tentatively TRBD1 (5 bases). Trimming removed 5 bases at V and 6 bases at J, with 14 bases between. The CDR3 covers 14 residues. CDR1 SGHTA and CDR2 FQGNSA come from the germline V gene. The DNA of the CDR3 is TGTGCCAGCAGCCCAGGGAATTTTGGTCAGCCCCAGCATTTT. Its translation: CASSPGNFGQPQHF.

The CDR3 loop is CATSRRQGGGTGANVLTF. CDR3 sequence (DNA): TGTGCCACCAGCAGAAGACAGGGAGGAGGAACTGGGGCCAACGTCCTGACTTTC. The genes are TRBV15 and TRBJ2-6; D may be TRBD1 (7 bases). With 2 bases removed from V and 2 bases from J, the gap between germline ends came to 16 bases. The CDR3 runs to 18 residues. Germline V gene sequence: CDR1 LNHNV, CDR2 YYDKDF (reference sequence). Together with reference TRBV15 and TRBJ2-6, the CDR3 gives the full variable domain: DAMVIQNPRYQVTQFGKPVTLSCSQTLNHNVMYWYQQKSSQAPKLLFHYYDKDFNNEADTPDNFQSRRPNTSFCFLDIRSPGLGDTAMYLCATSRRQGGGTGANVLTFGAGSRLTVL.

V usage is TRBV9 and J usage is TRBJ2-6; D remains ambiguous. V was pared by 2 bases and J by 4 bases, with 1 base between. The germline V gene encodes CDR1 SGDLS and CDR2 YYNGEE. The length of the CDR3 is 12 residues. CDR3: CASSVGANVLTF. DNA of the CDR3: TGTGCCAGCAGCGTGGGGGCCAACGTCCTGACTTTC.

The rearrangement links TRBV5-1 to TRBJ2-3; 10 bases align to TRBD2. CDR1 and CDR2 (germline): SGHRS, YFSETQ. The CDR3 contains 16 residues. V shed 5 bases, J shed 2 bases, and the junction held 8 bases outside the gene matches. CDR3 DNA sequence: TGCGCCAGCAGGGGCTCTCTAGCGGGGGTCACAGATACGCAGTATTTT. This encodes CASRGSLAGVTDTQYF.

This clonotype appeared a few times. The CDR3 DNA follows: TGCAGTGCATGGTATAGGGTAGGGCGATCACCCCTCCACTTT. This gives the protein CSAWYRVGRSPLHF. V usage is TRBV20-1 and J usage is TRBJ1-6; D is ambiguous. Trimming cost V 6 bases and J 10 bases, with 19 bases left between them. Germline CDR1 and CDR2: DFQATT and SNEGSKA (reference sequence). The CDR3 totals 14 residues.

This chain links TRBV27 with TRBJ2-7; 9 nucleotides line up with TRBD2. The CDR3 spans 15 residues. Germline CDR1 is MNHEY and CDR2 is SMNVEV (reference sequence). V lost 5 bases to trimming and J lost 3 bases; unmatched junction nucleotides: 8. This chain's CDR3 is CASSPSGGSYYEQYF. The CDR3 DNA sequence: TGTGCCAGCAGTCCGAGCGGGGGGTCCTACTACGAGCAGTACTTC.

The chain links TRBV20-1 to TRBJ2-7; weak D call: TRBD2 (6 bases). CDR3 length: 13 amino acids. V dropped 2 bases and J dropped 10 bases, with 18 bases sitting between them. In germline, CDR1 is DFQATT, CDR2 SNEGSKA (reference sequence). CDR3 DNA sequence: TGCAGTGCTAGAAGACTAGGGGCCGGCGCCCAGTACTTC. Translating gives CSARRLGAGAQYF.

The chain joins TRBV19 to TRBJ2-3, with a weak D call TRBD2 (5 bases). The V end was cut by 7 bases, the J end by 6 bases, with 14 bases between. This CDR3 has 13 residues. Germline V gene sequence: CDR1 LNHDA, CDR2 SQIVND (reference sequence). The CDR3 bases are TGTGCCAGTACCACCTGGACTCATGATACGCAGTATTTT. Amino acids: CASTTWTHDTQYF.

The V gene is TRBV13, the J gene TRBJ2-3; TRBD2 aligns across 8 bases. The CDR3 is made up of 16 amino acids. Germline lookup yields CDR1 PRHDT and CDR2 FYEKMQ (reference sequence). The V and J ends lost 3 bases and 4 bases, in that order; junction bases with no gene match: 9. CDR3 DNA sequence: TGTGCCAGCAGCTTGGCCAGCGGGAGCGCTGCAGATACGCAGTATTTT. Protein: CASSLASGSAADTQYF.

This clonotype showed up just a few times. The genes are TRBV4-1 and TRBJ1-4; D is perhaps TRBD1 (6 bases). Germline V gene sequence: CDR1 MGHRA, CDR2 YSYEKL. V was trimmed by 2 bases and J by 3 bases, leaving 16 bases between them. This CDR3 is built from 17 residues. The CDR3 DNA reads as TGCGCCAGCAGCCAACACACCACAGGGACGGCTAATGAAAAACTGTTTTTT. It codes for CASSQHTTGTANEKLFF.

This clonotype has only a few counts. This chain links TRBV5-6 with TRBJ2-2, with 7 bases identical to TRBD2. Germline V lookup: CDR1 SGHDT, CDR2 YYEEEE. The CDR3 length is 15 residues. The J segment lost 5 bases and the V segment lost 3 bases, leaving 7 bases of the junction unmatched. The CDR3 is CASSWSGAWTGELFF. In DNA, the CDR3 is TGTGCCAGCAGCTGGAGCGGGGCGTGGACCGGGGAGCTGTTTTTT. Full variable domain (missing parts from reference TRBV5-6 and TRBJ2-2): DAGVTQSPTHLIKTRGQQVTLRCSPKSGHDTVSWYQQALGQGPQFIFQYYEEEERQRGNFPDRFSGHQFPNYSSELNVNALLLGDSALYLCASSWSGAWTGELFFGEGSRLTVL.